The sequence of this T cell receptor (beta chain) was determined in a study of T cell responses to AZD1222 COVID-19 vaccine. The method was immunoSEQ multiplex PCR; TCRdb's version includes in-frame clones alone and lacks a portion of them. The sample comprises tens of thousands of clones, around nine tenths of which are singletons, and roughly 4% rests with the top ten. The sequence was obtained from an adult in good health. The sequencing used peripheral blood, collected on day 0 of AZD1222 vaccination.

The CDR3 coding sequence is TGCGCCAGCAGCTTGGTGGACAGTAGGGATGAGCAGTTCTTC. Its translation is CASSLVDSRDEQFF. J is TRBJ2-1 and V is TRBV5-1; perhaps TRBD1 as D (6 bases). The CDR3 consists of 14 residues. Looked up from germline, CDR1 is SGHRS and CDR2 is YFSETQ. V shed 0 bases and J shed 8 bases, with 12 bases lying between them.